This entry lists 32 T cell receptor beta chains sequenced from one sample in a study of T cell responses to AZD1222 COVID-19 vaccine. Here immunoSEQ multiplex PCR was the method, and the copy in TCRdb shows in-frame clones only, minus some. The top ten hold roughly 1.8% of the sample, which has 120,000 to 150,000 clones, more than 70% seen once. Sequenced here: peripheral blood, sampled 28 days after the second AZD1222 dose. The receptors were gathered from an adult who received the AZD1222 COVID-19 vaccine.

V is TRBV4-1 and J is TRBJ1-5, with D perhaps matching TRBD1 (5 bases). Trimming cost V 0 bases and J 4 bases, with 16 bases left between them. The CDR3 is 17 amino acids. The germline V gene encodes CDR1 MGHRA and CDR2 YSYEKL. The CDR3: CASSQDPTGGGNQPQHF. The CDR3 DNA sequence: TGCGCCAGCAGCCAAGATCCAACAGGTGGAGGGAATCAGCCCCAGCATTTT.

The chain couples TRBV9 to TRBJ1-6; weak D call: TRBD1 (6 bases). The CDR3 loop spans 13 amino acids. Germline V CDR1 and CDR2: SGDLS, YYNGEE. V was shortened by 7 bases and J by 8 bases, with 13 bases between the two germline ends. CDR3 region: CASARGNYSPLHF. DNA of the CDR3: TGTGCCAGCGCCAGGGGCAATTATTCACCCCTCCACTTT.

The CDR3 here is CASSLDAAGAHTGELFF. Written as DNA, the CDR3 is TGTGCCAGCAGCTTAGACGCGGCAGGGGCCCACACCGGGGAGCTGTTTTTT. This rearrangement joins TRBV7-6 to TRBJ2-2, with a weak D call TRBD1 (6 bases). The germline V gene encodes CDR1 SGHVS and CDR2 FNYEAQ. This CDR3 comprises 17 residues. V lost 1 base, J lost 3 bases, and 15 bases lay in between.

This chain connects TRBV4-1 to TRBJ2-3, with D possibly being TRBD1 (6 bases). V lost 0 bases and J 2 bases, leaving 15 bases between the germline ends. Germline V CDR1 and CDR2: MGHRA, YSYEKL. The CDR3 has 17 residues. The CDR3 loop reads CASSQEGAGRFTDTQYF. In nucleotides, the CDR3 is TGCGCCAGCAGCCAAGAGGGGGCAGGGAGATTCACAGATACGCAGTATTTT.

The V gene is TRBV6-5, the J gene TRBJ1-1, with D perhaps TRBD1 (5 bases). Per germline, CDR1 MNHEY and CDR2 SVGAGI. The CDR3 is made up of 16 amino acids. Trimming removed 4 bases from V and 1 base from J, with 16 bases in between. CDR3 sequence (DNA): TGTGCCAGCAGTTCAGGATTCCAAAGGGGGAACACTGAAGCTTTCTTT. It yields the protein CASSSGFQRGNTEAFF.

This chain uses TRBV2 with TRBJ1-2; a weak D match, TRBD1 (5 bases). The germline V gene has CDR1 SNHLY and CDR2 FYNNEI. Deletions cut 9 bases from V and 4 bases from J, with 24 bases between. The CDR3 runs 16 residues. This CDR3 reads CASQEGADGGFYGYTF. The CDR3 region has the DNA TGTGCCAGTCAGGAAGGGGCCGACGGGGGTTTCTATGGCTACACCTTC.

The V and J genes are TRBV30 and TRBJ2-5; 11 bases match TRBD2. The germline gives CDR1 GTSNPN, CDR2 SVGIG (reference sequence). The CDR3 totals 15 residues. V gave up 2 bases and J gave up 7 bases; unmatched junction bases: 9. In DNA form, the CDR3 reads TGTGCCTGGAGTTTGGATCAACTAGCGGGGGTGACCCAGTACTTC. Protein: CAWSLDQLAGVTQYF.

The chain uses TRBV25-1 and TRBJ2-1; 10 bases are shared with TRBD1. The CDR3 runs 14 residues. After removal of 6 bases from V and 6 bases from J, the junction contained 5 bases not matched to a gene. Germline CDR1 and CDR2: MGHDK and SYGVNS. CDR3 residues: CASSPGQGINEQFF. CDR3 coding DNA: TGTGCCAGCAGCCCGGGACAGGGGATCAATGAGCAGTTCTTC.

The V call is TRBV12-3 or TRBV12-4, the J call TRBJ1-5; D is unresolved. This CDR3 region has 13 residues. Trimming left V 6 bases short and J 6 bases short, with 12 bases between. CDR3: CASSPSGSQPQHF. CDR3 sequence (DNA): TGTGCCAGCAGCCCTAGCGGGAGTCAGCCCCAGCATTTT.

The rearrangement links TRBV4-2 to TRBJ2-5; unclear D gene. CDR3 size: 13 residues. V was trimmed by 2 bases and J by 4 bases, leaving 8 bases between them. The germline V gene has CDR1 LGHNA and CDR2 YNFKEQ. The CDR3 loop is CASSQTPPETQYF. The CDR3 nucleotides are TGTGCCAGCAGCCAAACCCCCCCAGAGACCCAGTACTTC.

This chain links TRBV21-1 with TRBJ1-6. TRBV21-1 is recorded as a pseudogene. The length of the CDR3 is 16 residues. CDR3 protein: CASSGAWEANNSPLHF. CDR3 DNA: TGTGCCAGCAGCGGCGCTTGGGAGGCGAACAATTCACCCCTCCACTTT.

This sequence joins TRBV7-9 and TRBJ2-5; D is unresolved. V lost 1 base and J 7 bases, leaving 13 bases between the germline ends. The CDR3 consists of 14 residues. CDR1 is SEHNR and CDR2 is FQNEAQ in the germline V gene (reference sequence). Here the CDR3 DNA reads TGTGCCAGCAGCTTAGACCTGCCAGTCGGGACCCAGTACTTC. It codes for CASSLDLPVGTQYF. The full variable domain, with the rest looked up from reference TRBV7-9 and TRBJ2-5, is DTGVSQNPRHKITKRGQNVTFRCDPISEHNRLYWYRQTLGQGPEFLTYFQNEAQLEKSRLLSDRFSAERPKGSFSTLEIQRTEQGDSAMYLCASSLDLPVGTQYFGPGTRLLVL.

V usage is TRBV18 and J usage is TRBJ2-2; D unclear. V was shortened by 2 bases and J by 2 bases, with 6 bases between the two germline ends. Germline CDR1 and CDR2: KGHSH and LQKENI. CDR3 size: 14 residues. The CDR3 DNA follows: TGTGCCAGCTCACCAGGGGATAACACCGGGGAGCTGTTTTTT. Protein product: CASSPGDNTGELFF.

The rearrangement links TRBV6-5 to TRBJ2-7; D gene uncertain. V was shortened by 6 bases and J by 6 bases, with 18 bases between the two germline ends. This CDR3 comprises 14 residues. Germline V gives CDR1 MNHEY, CDR2 SVGAGI. CDR3 in DNA: TGTGCCAGCAGCCCGAGAATCTTAGTCCTCGAGCAGTACTTC. Translated, it gives CASSPRILVLEQYF.

V gene TRBV4-2 combines with J gene TRBJ2-7; TRBD2 matches at 10 bases. Germline CDR1 reads LGHNA; CDR2 reads YNFKEQ. This CDR3 comprises 14 residues. Unmatched junction bases numbered 3, after V lost 1 base and J lost 6 bases. This CDR3 reads CASSQVLAGAEQYF. The CDR3 nucleotides read TGTGCCAGCAGCCAAGTGCTAGCGGGGGCCGAGCAGTACTTC.

The chain recombines TRBV27 with TRBJ1-2; D might be TRBD1 (6 bases). The CDR3 spans 15 residues. Looked up from germline, CDR1 is MNHEY and CDR2 is SMNVEV (reference sequence). With 8 bases removed from V and 2 bases from J, the gap between germline ends came to 18 bases. CDR3 sequence: CASSLGAGANYGYTF. In DNA, the CDR3 is TGTGCCAGCTCCCTAGGGGCAGGGGCAAACTATGGCTACACCTTC.

A few counts support this clone. This chain uses TRBV5-1 with TRBJ1-1, with 7 bases that match TRBD1. V lost 0 bases, J lost 3 bases, and 14 bases stayed unmatched. The CDR3 consists of 18 residues. Germline CDR1 is SGHRS and CDR2 is YFSETQ. The CDR3 spells CASSLVGQAQAPDTEAFF. In DNA, the CDR3 is TGCGCCAGCAGCTTGGTTGGACAGGCGCAAGCCCCTGACACTGAAGCTTTCTTT.

V is TRBV19 and J is TRBJ1-1, with 7 positions matching TRBD1. This CDR3 is 14 amino acids long. Germline CDR1 LNHDA, CDR2 SQIVND (reference sequence). Trimming at V came to 6 bases and at J to 3 bases, leaving 7 bases not matched to a gene. CDR3 nucleotides: TGTGCCAGTAGCGCAGGGACAGCGTACACTGAAGCTTTCTTT. Its translation: CASSAGTAYTEAFF.

The chain couples TRBV13 to TRBJ1-2, with D hard to call. V was trimmed by 1 base and J by 4 bases, leaving 7 bases between them. Germline V gene lookup returns CDR1 PRHDT and CDR2 FYEKMQ (reference sequence). The CDR3 length is 13 residues. CDR3 loop: CASSLDSLYGYTF. The CDR3 DNA sequence: TGTGCCAGCAGCTTAGACTCCCTCTATGGCTACACCTTC.

This chain links TRBV5-1 with TRBJ1-1; TRBD1 agrees at 9 bases. Germline loops: CDR1 SGHRS, CDR2 YFSETQ. This CDR3 contains 16 residues. The junction had 9 bases not matched to a gene; V was cut back by 1 base and J by 5 bases. Here the CDR3 DNA reads TGCGCCAGCAGCTTGCAGGGGACAGGGCTGGGAACTGAAGCTTTCTTT. Translating it yields CASSLQGTGLGTEAFF.

The genes are TRBV6-6 and TRBJ1-2; D unclear. Trimming took off 8 bases at V and 12 bases at J, with 7 bases between the two ends. This CDR3 has 8 residues. Germline-derived CDR1 and CDR2 are MNHNY and SVGAGI (reference sequence). CDR3 residues: CASGLDTF. The CDR3, as DNA: TGTGCCAGCGGTCTCGACACCTTC.

The V and J genes are TRBV27 and TRBJ2-7; no definite D call. Trimming pared 0 bases from V and 4 bases from J, leaving 7 bases between. Germline assignment: CDR1 MNHEY and CDR2 SMNVEV (reference sequence). CDR3 length: 13 residues. The CDR3: CASSLSLFYEQYF. The CDR3 nucleotides read TGTGCCAGCAGTTTATCCCTATTTTACGAGCAGTACTTC.

The chain couples TRBV6-1 to TRBJ2-5, with D possibly being TRBD1 (6 bases). Between the trimmed V and J ends, which lost 3 bases and 1 base, there was a span of 12 bases. This CDR3 is 15 amino acids long. The germline gives CDR1 MNHNS, CDR2 SASEGT. DNA of the CDR3: TGTGCCAGCAGTGACGGACAGTTTCTCCAAGAGACCCAGTACTTC. This encodes CASSDGQFLQETQYF.

V usage is TRBV2 and J usage is TRBJ1-2; unclear D gene. CDR3 length: 9 residues. The V end lost 4 bases, the J end lost 8 bases, and 2 bases lay between the germline ends. Per the germline V gene, CDR1 is SNHLY and CDR2 is FYNNEI. In DNA, the CDR3 is TGTGCCAGCAGTGTCGGCTACACCTTC. Translated: CASSVGYTF.

The count of this clone is one. This chain links TRBV27 with TRBJ1-1; D call uncertain. There are 16 residues in the CDR3. V was clipped by 1 base and J by 4 bases, with 16 bases between them. Germline V CDR1 and CDR2: MNHEY, SMNVEV (reference sequence). The CDR3 here is CASSLLTWVHGTEAFF. In nucleotides, the CDR3 is TGTGCCAGCAGTTTATTAACTTGGGTCCACGGCACTGAAGCTTTCTTT.

The chain links TRBV28 to TRBJ2-1; 12 nucleotides line up with TRBD1. With V trimmed by 7 bases and J by 6 bases, 4 bases remained unmatched. The CDR3 covers 14 residues. The germline V gene has CDR1 MDHEN and CDR2 SYDVKM. CDR3 DNA: TGTGCCAGCACCCAGGGACAGGGGGCCAATGAGCAGTTCTTC. This encodes CASTQGQGANEQFF.

V is TRBV4-3 and J is TRBJ2-1, with D unresolved. CDR1 is LGHNA, CDR2 YSLEER, per germline. Trimming shortened V by 5 bases and J by 6 bases, and 8 bases separated the two germline ends. The CDR3 contains 12 residues. Here the CDR3 reads CASSSAANEQFF. The CDR3 DNA follows: TGCGCCAGCAGCTCGGCAGCCAATGAGCAGTTCTTC.

The gene calls are TRBV12-5 and TRBJ1-2; tentatively, D is TRBD1 (6 bases). CDR3 length equals 12 residues. Trimming pared 8 bases from V and 3 bases from J, leaving 10 bases between. Germline CDR1 LGHNT, CDR2 FRNRAP. CDR3 residues: CASSGEDYGYTF. DNA for the CDR3: TGTGCTAGTTCAGGGGAGGACTATGGCTACACCTTC.

V and J are TRBV7-6 and TRBJ2-5; 7 bases align to TRBD2. Germline CDR1 SGHVS, CDR2 FNYEAQ. V trimming: 5 bases; J trimming: 1 base; junction bases outside the gene matches: 13. The length of the CDR3 is 17 residues. CDR3 sequence: CASSSLGAGASQETQYF. CDR3 in DNA: TGTGCCAGCAGCAGCCTTGGGGCGGGAGCTTCCCAAGAGACCCAGTACTTC.

The chain links TRBV27 to TRBJ2-5; no clear D. The CDR3 sequence is 14 residues long. Trimming shortened V by 4 bases and J by 8 bases, and 17 bases separated the two germline ends. Germline CDR1 is MNHEY and CDR2 is SMNVEV (reference sequence). This CDR3 is CASSSTSTARTQYF. As DNA, the CDR3 is TGTGCCAGCAGTTCGACATCCACCGCCCGTACCCAGTACTTC.

The rearrangement uses TRBV28 and TRBJ1-2, with no clear D. Germline values: CDR1 MDHEN, CDR2 SYDVKM. V was pared by 8 bases and J by 3 bases, with 16 bases between. CDR3 length equals 14 residues. DNA for the CDR3: TGTGCCAGCTCTTTCCTGTCAGGCCACTATGGCTACACCTTC. Its translation is CASSFLSGHYGYTF.

The rearrangement links TRBV2 to TRBJ1-1; a possible D gene is TRBD1 (6 bases). Trimming cost V 5 bases and J 1 base, with 20 bases left between them. The CDR3 covers 17 residues. CDR1 SNHLY and CDR2 FYNNEI come from the germline V gene. The CDR3, as DNA: TGTGCCAGCAGTCGGGGCTACCCTACAGGGAGGAACACTGAAGCTTTCTTT. It translates to CASSRGYPTGRNTEAFF.